Listed here are 25 T cell receptor beta chains from one sample, sequenced in a study of read filtering for tumor transcriptome and immune sequencing. From 300 to 400 ng of RNA, a library with molecular barcoded alpha/delta and beta/gamma adaptors was made. TCRdb re-called the reads through MiXCR, storing one row per CDR3 protein. This sample yields roughly 25,000 distinct CDR3 sequences, of which approximately 14% are seen a single time; roughly two fifths belongs to the top ten. The sample taken for sequencing was a population of CD138-negative cells sorted from bone marrow. These receptors were taken from a donor older than 35 with multiple myeloma.

This clonotype was found many times. Here the CDR3 reads CASDSWPSGSYEQYF. CDR3 coding DNA: TGTGCCAGCGACTCTTGGCCTAGCGGGTCCTACGAGCAGTACTTC. V and J are TRBV2 and TRBJ2-7, with 8 bases lining up with TRBD2. CDR1 is SNHLY, CDR2 FYNNEI, per germline. The CDR3 consists of 15 residues. Trimming took 8 bases from V and 1 from J; bases not matched to a gene: 10.

This clonotype occurred many times. The V and J genes are TRBV19 and TRBJ2-3; the match to TRBD2 covers 9 bases. Germline lookup yields CDR1 LNHDA and CDR2 SQIVND (reference sequence). Germline trimming cut 7 bases from V and 6 bases from J; bases unmatched to any gene: 20. CDR3 length equals 18 residues. The DNA of the CDR3 is TGTGCCAGTACCACCCATAATCTAGCGGGGACTGACTTCGATACGCAGTATTTT. This codes for CASTTHNLAGTDFDTQYF.

This clonotype has more than one count but fewer than ten. This likely traces to a read error, being one base from a far larger clone. The CDR3 protein is CASSQESHAGELFF. In nucleotides, the CDR3 is TGTGCCAGCAGCCAAGAATCCCACGCCGGGGAGCTGTTTTTT. This rearrangement joins TRBV3-2 to TRBJ2-2. TRBV3-2 is deemed a pseudogene. The CDR3 is made up of 14 amino acids.

This clonotype was observed at least ten times. The gene calls are TRBV6-5 and TRBJ2-3; possible D gene TRBD2, 5 bases. Germline CDR1 MNHEY, CDR2 SVGAGI. The CDR3 contains 13 residues. The germline V and J ends were trimmed by 2 bases and 7 bases, with 10 bases remaining between them. CDR3 sequence reads: CASSYGSLNTQYF. The CDR3 region has the DNA TGTGCCAGCAGTTACGGGAGTTTGAATACGCAGTATTTT.

Worth noting for this clonotype: A clone one base away is much larger, so this may be a read error. The V gene is TRBV5-6, the J gene TRBJ1-1; TRBD1 matches at 9 bases. CDR3 size: 15 residues. Germline V CDR1 and CDR2: SGHDT, YYEEEE. The CDR3 coding sequence is TGTGCCAGCAGCCCATGGAACAGGGGGCTTGCTGAAGCTTCCTTT. This translates into CASSPWNRGLAEASF.

For this clonotype: At one end the junction does not follow the germline gene, possibly because of a read error. V usage is TRBV7-9 and J usage is TRBJ2-3; 8 nucleotides agree with TRBD2. Per the germline V gene, CDR1 is SEHNR and CDR2 is FQNEAQ (reference sequence). The CDR3 has 16 residues. Here the CDR3 DNA reads TGTGCCATCAGCTTCTGGACTAGCTGGAGTTCCAATACGCAGTATTTT. Translated, it gives CAISFWTSWSSNTQYF.

This clonotype was counted only a few times. Just one base apart from a much larger clone, this may be a read error. J is TRBJ2-2 and V is TRBV7-3; tentatively, D is TRBD2 (6 bases). The CDR3 runs 16 residues. Germline assignment: CDR1 SGHTA and CDR2 FQGTGA. CDR3 residues: CASSKKTGRFPGGLFF. DNA of the CDR3: TGTGCCAGCAGCAAGAAAACAGGACGATTCCCCGGGGGGCTGTTTTTT.

This clonotype was detected many times. The chain couples TRBV7-9 to TRBJ2-5; D is unclear. The germline V gene has CDR1 SEHNR and CDR2 FQNEAQ (reference sequence). Trimming cost V 7 bases and J 2 bases, with 8 bases left between them. The CDR3 sequence is 12 residues long. This CDR3 is CASNPVQETQYF. The DNA for the CDR3 is TGTGCCAGCAACCCAGTTCAAGAGACCCAGTACTTC.

This clonotype was recorded many times. This chain connects TRBV11-3 to TRBJ2-7, with unresolved D. The V end lost 5 bases, the J end lost 2 bases, and 13 bases lay between the germline ends. Germline lookup yields CDR1 SGHNT and CDR2 YENEEA. This CDR3 region has 14 residues. In DNA form, the CDR3 reads TGTGCCAGCAGCATATCCTTTTCAACCTACGAGCAGTACTTC. This gives the protein CASSISFSTYEQYF.

This clonotype was counted between two and nine times. The chain couples TRBV29-1 to TRBJ2-7, with 11 bases aligning to TRBD2. The junction had 11 bases not matched to a gene; V was cut back by 6 bases and J by 4 bases. The CDR3 sequence is 15 residues long. The V gene's germline CDR1 is SQVTM and CDR2 ANQGSEA. As DNA, the CDR3 is TGCAGCGTCGCCTTACTAGCGGGAGCGTATTACGAGCAGTACTTC. Translating gives CSVALLAGAYYEQYF.

This clonotype occurred many times. This chain joins TRBV4-2 and TRBJ2-7; D possibly corresponds to TRBD2 (6 bases). The CDR3 sequence is 14 residues long. Between the trimmed V and J ends, which lost 0 bases and 5 bases, there was a span of 11 bases. Germline values: CDR1 LGHNA, CDR2 YNFKEQ. This chain's CDR3 is CASSQEARDHEQYF. Here the CDR3 DNA reads TGTGCCAGCAGCCAAGAAGCGCGGGACCACGAGCAGTACTTC.

This clonotype was counted many times. The genes are TRBV29-1 and TRBJ2-3, with D perhaps TRBD2 (6 bases). V lost 7 bases and J lost 2, with 7 bases in between. Germline V gene sequence: CDR1 SQVTM, CDR2 ANQGSEA. There are 11 residues in the CDR3. This CDR3 is CSGGDTDTQYF. The CDR3 DNA is TGCAGCGGGGGGGACACAGATACGCAGTATTTT.

The rearrangement joins TRBV20-1 to TRBJ2-1, with TRBD2 matching over 9 bases. Per germline, CDR1 DFQATT and CDR2 SNEGSKA (reference sequence). This CDR3 region has 13 residues. Trimming removed 6 bases from V and 3 bases from J; junction bases left unmatched: 3. CDR3 in DNA: TGCAGTGCCCTGACTAGCGGCTACAATGAGCAGTTCTTC. Its protein is CSALTSGYNEQFF.

In its sample, this clonotype was seen a few times. A much larger clone lies a single base off, so this may be a read error. V and J are TRBV7-3 and TRBJ2-3; D perhaps matches TRBD1 (5 bases). This CDR3 spans 13 amino acids. With 3 bases removed from V and 5 bases from J, the gap between germline ends came to 9 bases. Germline V CDR1 and CDR2: SGHTA, FQGTGA. The CDR3 is CASSFNRGDTQYF. The DNA of the CDR3 is TGTGCCAGCAGCTTCAATAGGGGAGATACGCAGTATTTT.

Of note for this clonotype: This may be a read error, as it is one base from a much larger clone. This chain uses TRBV5-4 with TRBJ2-1; 8 positions match TRBD1. Germline V gene lookup returns CDR1 SGHNT and CDR2 YYREEE (reference sequence). Unmatched junction bases numbered 12, after V lost 4 bases and J lost 12 bases. The CDR3 is made up of 14 amino acids. DNA of the CDR3: TGTGCCAGCAGCGGGGACAGGTACGGGGGTGGGCAGTTCTTC. Translating it yields CASSGDRYGGGQFF.

This clonotype was seen many times. The chain is built from TRBV19 and TRBJ2-7; TRBD2 is a possible D gene (6 bases). Germline values: CDR1 LNHDA, CDR2 SQIVND (reference sequence). The CDR3 is 14 residues long. Trimming took 4 bases from V and 0 from J, leaving 10 bases between them. The CDR3 reads CASSNSGNSYEQYF. In nucleotides, the CDR3 is TGTGCCAGTAGTAATAGCGGAAACTCCTACGAGCAGTACTTC.

Details on this clonotype: The CDR3 does not close with the conserved phenylalanine or tryptophan, likely indicating a read error. This rearrangement joins TRBV29-1 to TRBJ2-3; D is perhaps TRBD2 (6 bases). V was clipped by 4 bases and J by 1 base, with 12 bases between them. The germline V gene has CDR1 SQVTM and CDR2 ANQGSEA. This CDR3 has 14 amino acids. The CDR3 coding sequence is TGCAGCGTTGGACGGGAGTGGGGCACAGATACGCAGTATCTT. It encodes CSVGREWGTDTQYL.

Many counts were recorded for this clonotype. The V gene is TRBV19, the J gene TRBJ1-6; D is possibly TRBD1 (6 bases). The CDR3 sequence is 17 residues long. Germline V gives CDR1 LNHDA, CDR2 SQIVND (reference sequence). The ends were cut back, 2 bases at V and 0 bases at J, with 11 bases in the middle. The CDR3 sequence: CASSIRGSSSYNSPLHF. CDR3 in DNA: TGTGCCAGTAGTATAAGGGGGTCGAGCTCCTATAATTCACCCCTCCACTTT.

To note about this clonotype: A single base separates this from a much larger clone, so it may be a read error. This rearrangement joins TRBV30 to TRBJ2-5; D not resolved. The germline CDR1 and CDR2 sequences are GTSNPN and SVGIG (reference sequence). The CDR3 sequence is 13 residues long. The chain's CDR3 is CAWSGTSQEAQYF. CDR3 coding DNA: TGTGCCTGGAGCGGTACCAGCCAAGAGGCCCAGTACTTC.

This clonotype has just a few counts. The rearrangement joins TRBV5-1 to TRBJ1-1, with D possibly TRBD1 on 6 matching bases. The CDR3 is made up of 15 amino acids. V dropped 0 bases and J dropped 4 bases, with 13 bases sitting between them. Germline values: CDR1 SGHRS, CDR2 YFSETQ. CDR3 DNA: TGCGCCAGCAGCTTGGCCGGACGAGGGGGCACTGAAGCTTTCTTT. Its translation is CASSLAGRGGTEAFF.

With regard to this clonotype: Since a much larger clone is just one base distant, this may be a read error. CDR3 bases: TGTGCCAGCTCCCTTCAGGGGGGGAACACTAAAGCTTTCTTT. Amino acid sequence: CASSLQGGNTKAFF. This chain uses TRBV18 with TRBJ1-1; TRBD1 agrees at 7 bases. Germline CDR1 and CDR2: KGHSH and LQKENI. This CDR3 has 14 residues.

The table lists this clonotype with many counts. DNA of the CDR3: TGCGCCAGCAGCTTGGCCCTAGCGGGAGCGGGGGCGGATACGCAGTATTTT. Protein: CASSLALAGAGADTQYF. The chain couples TRBV5-1 to TRBJ2-3, with TRBD2 identical over 10 bases. The CDR3 loop spans 17 amino acids. CDR1 and CDR2 (germline): SGHRS, YFSETQ. The ends lost 0 bases at V and 6 bases at J; junction bases unmatched: 10.

Many counts were recorded for this clonotype. CDR3 nucleotide sequence: TGTGCCACCAGTGATTTGGGGGCCGGGGAGGAGACCCAGTACTTC. Encoded protein: CATSDLGAGEETQYF. The chain links TRBV24-1 to TRBJ2-5; D possibly matches TRBD1 or TRBD2 (5 bases each). This CDR3 is 15 amino acids long. The germline V gene encodes CDR1 KGHDR and CDR2 SFDVKD. The V end lost 0 bases, the J end lost 5 bases, and 12 bases lay between the germline ends.

Many counts were recorded for this clonotype. The chain has TRBV7-8 and TRBJ2-3; TRBD1 matches 11 bases. J was trimmed by 5 bases and V by 5 bases; bases with no gene match: 6. Germline V gene sequence: CDR1 SGHVS, CDR2 FQNEAQ. The CDR3 is 15 amino acids. The CDR3 region has the DNA TGTGCCAGCAGCGTACCGGGACAGGGGGAAGATACGCAGTATTTT. Its translation: CASSVPGQGEDTQYF.

This clonotype was counted many times. The chain recombines TRBV5-1 with TRBJ1-3; D unresolved. V was shortened by 0 bases and J by 0 bases, with 7 bases between the two germline ends. From germline, CDR1 is SGHRS and CDR2 YFSETQ. The CDR3 extends over 15 amino acids. CDR3 sequence (DNA): TGCGCCAGCAGCTTGGAGGATCCCTCTGGAAACACCATATATTTT. Its translation: CASSLEDPSGNTIYF.